The entry that follows covers one TCR beta chain sequence. The antigen remains unidentified. Repertoires were generated with immunoSEQ multiplex PCR, while TCRdb's copy carries only in-frame clones and drops some. The data show just under 95,000 clones, about 88% seen once. These data come from a study of T cell responses to AZD1222 COVID-19 vaccine. This CDR3 spans 12 amino acids. Germline V gene data show CDR1 as GTSNPN and CDR2 as SVGIG (reference sequence). Trimming stripped 4 bases from V and 1 base from J, with 8 bases between. Whole-study findings and limits: As reported, nearly half of all spike-specific TCRs target variant regions that are unmutated.

The TCR originated in an adult in good health. The sample here was peripheral blood, taken on day 0 of AZD1222 vaccination. V usage is TRBV30 and J usage is TRBJ2-7; no reliable D call. The CDR3 DNA is TGTGCCTGGACCTCTGGTTCCTACGAGCAGTACTTC. This gives the protein CAWTSGSYEQYF.